The 27 T cell receptor beta chains listed next were all sequenced from one sample in a study of T cells after somatic rescue of genetic block. Profiling relied on immunoSEQ multiplex PCR, and the TCRdb table lists in-frame clones only, not all of them. The repertoire has some 90,000 clones, 90% of them found once; the top ten carry 1.6%. Input material: peripheral blood mononuclear cells (PBMCs). Receptors were obtained from a woman between 18 and 30 years old.

This clone has only a few counts. The rearrangement uses TRBV5-1 and TRBJ1-1; D unresolved. Trimming took off 3 bases at V and 3 bases at J, with 12 bases between the two ends. CDR1 SGHRS and CDR2 YFSETQ come from the germline V gene. CDR3 length: 14 amino acids. The DNA for the CDR3 is TGCGCCAGCAGCTCTCATAGCGATGACACTGAAGCTTTCTTT. Protein product: CASSSHSDDTEAFF.

The DNA of the CDR3 is TGTGCCACCACCGGAGGCATGAACACTGAAGCTTTCTTT. This gives the protein CATTGGMNTEAFF. The J gene is TRBJ1-1, the V gene TRBV6-5; D uncertain. In germline, CDR1 is MNHEY, CDR2 SVGAGI. This CDR3 is 13 amino acids long. V was cut by 10 bases and J by 0 bases, with 12 bases left in between.

This chain joins TRBV28 and TRBJ1-1, with 10 bases identical to TRBD1. Losses at the gene ends were 5 bases for V and 3 bases for J; bases not matched to a gene: 12. The germline V gene has CDR1 MDHEN and CDR2 SYDVKM. The CDR3 runs to 17 residues. The chain's CDR3 is CASSPGQGQPLDTEAFF. The CDR3 DNA reads TGTGCCAGCAGTCCGGGACAGGGGCAGCCCTTGGACACTGAAGCTTTCTTT.

The chain recombines TRBV27 with TRBJ1-5; the D is unclear. The CDR3 sequence is 13 residues long. Per germline, CDR1 MNHEY and CDR2 SMNVEV (reference sequence). Trimming pared 5 bases from V and 6 bases from J, leaving 11 bases between. This CDR3 is CASSPYSVQPQHF. The CDR3 DNA reads as TGTGCCAGCAGTCCCTATAGCGTTCAGCCCCAGCATTTT.

This chain connects TRBV5-1 to TRBJ2-2; the match to TRBD2 covers 10 bases. Germline V gene sequence: CDR1 SGHRS, CDR2 YFSETQ. The CDR3 extends over 17 amino acids. Losses at the gene ends were 4 bases for V and 7 bases for J; bases not matched to a gene: 13. The CDR3 nucleotides are TGCGCCAGCAGCATTGGTGGGCTAGCGGGAGCCGGCGGGGAGCTGTTTTTT. It encodes CASSIGGLAGAGGELFF.

The chain employs TRBV2 and TRBJ1-2, with 8 bases fitting TRBD1. J was trimmed by 5 bases and V by 4 bases; bases with no gene match: 9. This CDR3 spans 15 amino acids. Germline CDR1 SNHLY, CDR2 FYNNEI. CDR3 in amino acids: CASSVEGDRLYGYTF. CDR3 in DNA: TGTGCCAGCAGTGTGGAAGGGGACAGGCTTTATGGCTACACCTTC.

The J gene is TRBJ1-2, the V gene TRBV5-1; no firm D call. The CDR3 totals 12 residues. Germline-derived CDR1 and CDR2 are SGHRS and YFSETQ. Trimming stripped 9 bases from V and 7 bases from J, with 16 bases between. As DNA, the CDR3 is TGCGCCACCGCTACCCCTCTAGGTGGCTACACCTTC. Protein sequence: CATATPLGGYTF.

The CDR3 is CASSFVGEQYF. CDR3 nucleotides: TGTGCCAGCAGTTTCGTGGGAGAGCAGTACTTC. V usage is TRBV28 and J usage is TRBJ2-7, with unresolved D. Trimming took 3 bases from V and 7 from J, leaving 7 bases between them. This CDR3 has 11 residues. Per germline, CDR1 MDHEN and CDR2 SYDVKM.

The chain joins TRBV28 to TRBJ2-5, with TRBD1 identical over 8 bases. V was pared by 7 bases and J by 5 bases, with 12 bases of the junction left unmatched. This CDR3 region has 15 residues. Germline V gene lookup returns CDR1 MDHEN and CDR2 SYDVKM. The DNA for the CDR3 is TGTGCCAGCACCTTGGATCGGACAGGGCGGGAGACCCAGTACTTC. The encoded protein is CASTLDRTGRETQYF.

This clone was recorded once. This chain links TRBV6-1 with TRBJ1-1; weak D call: TRBD1 (5 bases). The ends were cut back, 2 bases at V and 6 bases at J, with 13 bases in the middle. CDR3 size: 14 residues. Germline values: CDR1 MNHNS, CDR2 SASEGT. CDR3 sequence reads: CASSELGGGAEAFF. The CDR3 nucleotides are TGTGCCAGCAGTGAATTGGGGGGAGGTGCTGAAGCTTTCTTT.

V usage is TRBV5-1 and J usage is TRBJ2-1; D not certain. CDR3 length equals 11 residues. V gave up 0 bases and J gave up 6 bases, with 1 base separating them. Germline values: CDR1 SGHRS, CDR2 YFSETQ. CDR3 loop: CASSLANEQFF. DNA for the CDR3: TGCGCCAGCAGCTTGGCCAATGAGCAGTTCTTC. Full variable domain (outside the CDR3, taken from reference TRBV5-1 and TRBJ2-1): KAGVTQTPRYLIKTRGQQVTLSCSPISGHRSVSWYQQTPGQGLQFLFEYFSETQRNKGNFPGRFSGRQFSNSRSEMNVSTLELGDSALYLCASSLANEQFFGPGTRLTVL.

The chain couples TRBV19 to TRBJ2-7, with 8 bases fitting TRBD1. Germline loops: CDR1 LNHDA, CDR2 SQIVND (reference sequence). V trimming: 6 bases; J trimming: 3 bases; junction bases outside the gene matches: 4. CDR3 length equals 13 residues. The CDR3 DNA follows: TGTGCCAGTAGGGACAGGGAGGACTACGAGCAGTACTTC. It is translated as CASRDREDYEQYF.

This chain uses TRBV4-2 with TRBJ2-1; weak D call: TRBD1 (6 bases). CDR1 LGHNA and CDR2 YNFKEQ come from the germline V gene. The CDR3 loop spans 15 amino acids. Trimming took 4 bases from V and 6 from J, leaving 16 bases between them. The CDR3 loop reads CASSPTGEASNEQFF. DNA of the CDR3: TGTGCCAGCAGCCCGACAGGTGAGGCGAGCAATGAGCAGTTCTTC.

The J gene is TRBJ1-4, the V gene TRBV7-8; unclear D gene. The CDR3 totals 16 residues. Looked up from germline, CDR1 is SGHVS and CDR2 is FQNEAQ. Between the trimmed V and J ends, which lost 1 base and 7 bases, there was a span of 16 bases. Here the CDR3 DNA reads TGTGCCAGCAGCTTAGGGTCTGAGGATGGAAGTGAAAAACTGTTTTTT. The encoded protein is CASSLGSEDGSEKLFF.

The chain has TRBV28 and TRBJ1-1; no clear D. This CDR3 region has 14 residues. V was shortened by 4 bases and J by 1 base, with 10 bases between the two germline ends. Germline CDR1 MDHEN, CDR2 SYDVKM. CDR3 DNA sequence: TGTGCCAGCAGTTCACCTCATGCGAACACTGAAGCTTTCTTT. Residues: CASSSPHANTEAFF.

This chain connects TRBV6-6 to TRBJ1-5; TRBD1 agrees at 12 bases. The CDR3 sequence is 15 residues long. With 7 bases clipped from V and 7 bases from J, the junction kept 8 bases outside the gene matches. Germline V gene lookup returns CDR1 MNHNY and CDR2 SVGAGI (reference sequence). The CDR3 loop is CASTLGQGAIQPQHF. The CDR3 bases are TGTGCCAGCACCCTGGGACAGGGGGCAATCCAGCCCCAGCATTTT.

V is TRBV7-3 and J is TRBJ1-2; perhaps TRBD1 as D (6 bases). Per germline, CDR1 SGHTA and CDR2 FQGTGA. The V gene lost 7 bases and the J gene lost 5 bases, with 20 bases spanning the gap. The CDR3 has 15 residues. CDR3 sequence reads: CASTVENRVFYGYTF. In DNA form, the CDR3 reads TGTGCCAGCACCGTAGAAAACAGGGTTTTTTATGGCTACACCTTC.

This clone came up once. The chain is built from TRBV6-1 and TRBJ2-2; D might be TRBD1 or TRBD2, each matching 6 bases. The CDR3 runs 14 residues. Germline CDR1 and CDR2: MNHNS and SASEGT. V dropped 6 bases and J dropped 5 bases, with 13 bases sitting between them. For the CDR3, the DNA is TGTGCCAGCAGAGGTCGGGGGCTAACCGGGGAGCTGTTTTTT. This codes for CASRGRGLTGELFF.

This rearrangement joins TRBV10-2 to TRBJ2-5, with D possibly being TRBD1 or TRBD2 (5 bases each). V was cut by 2 bases and J by 1 base, with 11 bases left in between. Germline loops: CDR1 WSHSY, CDR2 SAAADI. CDR3 length: 15 residues. CDR3 region: CASSEVGVRQETQYF. CDR3 coding DNA: TGCGCCAGCAGTGAGGTGGGGGTCCGCCAAGAGACCCAGTACTTC.

This rearrangement joins TRBV7-9 to TRBJ2-7, with D hard to call. CDR1 and CDR2 (germline): SEHNR, FQNEAQ (reference sequence). The ends were cut back, 1 base at V and 8 bases at J, with 6 bases in the middle. The length of the CDR3 is 11 residues. CDR3 DNA: TGTGCCAGCAGCTTAGGGTCCCAGCAGTACTTC. Protein: CASSLGSQQYF.

This clone was seen a single time. The chain couples TRBV4-2 to TRBJ2-7, with TRBD1 identical over 9 bases. Trimming removed 3 bases from V and 3 bases from J; junction bases left unmatched: 12. CDR1 and CDR2 from the germline V gene are LGHNA and YNFKEQ. The CDR3 totals 17 residues. In nucleotides, the CDR3 is TGTGCCAGCAGCCATACGAGATTCCGGGACAGGGACTACGAGCAGTACTTC. Residues: CASSHTRFRDRDYEQYF.

The rearrangement links TRBV11-2 to TRBJ1-2; 9 bases match TRBD1. The V gene end was trimmed by 1 base and the J gene end by 8 bases; junction bases not matched to a gene: 17. This CDR3 is 18 amino acids long. CDR1 and CDR2 (germline): SGHAT, FQNNGV. The CDR3 DNA sequence: TGTGCCAGCAGCTTAGCAACAGGGGGCGCTTACGGAGCGTTCGGCTACACCTTC. As protein: CASSLATGGAYGAFGYTF.

The chain has TRBV18 and TRBJ1-1, with D unclear. With 1 base removed from V and 1 base from J, the gap between germline ends came to 4 bases. Germline CDR1 and CDR2: KGHSH and LQKENI. This CDR3 spans 13 amino acids. DNA for the CDR3: TGTGCCAGCTCACCACTGGAGAACACTGAAGCTTTCTTT. Translating gives CASSPLENTEAFF.

This chain's CDR3 is CASTASDRDPQHF. In DNA, the CDR3 is TGTGCCAGCACCGCCTCCGACCGGGACCCCCAGCATTTT. This chain links TRBV28 with TRBJ1-5, with a weak D call TRBD1 (5 bases). This CDR3 contains 13 residues. Trimming removed 7 bases at V and 10 bases at J, with 17 bases between. Germline V gives CDR1 MDHEN, CDR2 SYDVKM.

V is TRBV5-6 and J is TRBJ1-1; weak D call: TRBD1 (5 bases). Trimming took off 2 bases at V and 3 bases at J, with 17 bases between the two ends. CDR1 and CDR2 from the germline V gene are SGHDT and YYEEEE. CDR3 length: 16 amino acids. The CDR3 coding sequence is TGTGCCAGCAGCTTTAAGGGGAGCATGTTGGACACTGAAGCTTTCTTT. The encoded protein is CASSFKGSMLDTEAFF. The whole variable domain, remainder taken from reference TRBV5-6 and TRBJ1-1, is DAGVTQSPTHLIKTRGQQVTLRCSPKSGHDTVSWYQQALGQGPQFIFQYYEEEERQRGNFPDRFSGHQFPNYSSELNVNALLLGDSALYLCASSFKGSMLDTEAFFGQGTRLTVV.

The chain is built from TRBV19 and TRBJ2-3, with D possibly TRBD1 on 6 matching bases. CDR1 is LNHDA and CDR2 is SQIVND in the germline V gene (reference sequence). This CDR3 comprises 13 residues. V was shortened by 6 bases and J by 5 bases, with 12 bases between the two germline ends. The CDR3 sequence is CASRTGFLDTQYF. The CDR3 bases are TGTGCCAGTAGAACAGGGTTCCTAGATACGCAGTATTTT.

The CDR3 loop reads CASSQTPGGDYNEQFF. The CDR3 DNA is TGTGCCAGCAGCCAAACGCCGGGGGGAGACTACAATGAGCAGTTCTTC. The chain has TRBV4-2 and TRBJ2-1, with 7 bases fitting TRBD2. This CDR3 is 16 amino acids long. V gave up 2 bases and J gave up 3 bases; unmatched junction bases: 7. Germline CDR1 LGHNA, CDR2 YNFKEQ.